This T cell receptor (beta chain) was identified during a study of T cell responses to AZD1222 COVID-19 vaccine (dated by TCRdb to the early 2020s). Background on the whole study: TCR sequencing covered roughly 230 trial participants: 207 given two doses of AZD1222 and 26 given two doses of MenACWY control vaccine. Trial participants were enrolled by age into subgroups of 18-55, 56-69 and 70-plus years, and around 140, 26 and 57 TCR-sequenced participants, respectively, were included in these subgroups.

The CDR3 regions of human TCRbeta chains were analyzed by immunosequencing. The paper's processing steps were these. TCRs in the repertoires were matched against a reference library of SARS-CoV-2-specific TCRs that had been generated with the MIRA antigen-specificity platform. Breadth meant the fraction of unique TCRs that were SARS-CoV-2-associated, whereas depth meant the fraction of total T cells that were SARS-CoV-2-associated. Each spike-specific TCR was assigned to its reactive spike region and to a CD4 or CD8 class using the MIRA data. Log10-transformed breadth and depth values were compared by one-way ANOVA with Sidak's multiple comparisons tests. Sourced from immuneACCESS, this table was stored by TCRdb with only in-frame sequences that have V and J called. A share of the clones is absent; for the studies checked, an unresolved V gene accounts for under half, and the remainder has no known explanation. From that table come the V and J calls and clone size; the DNA was used to work out D and trimming. The sample table shows 65,000 to 85,000 clones, and more than 70% are seen once. Jointly, the top ten make up 9% to 10% of the sample.

According to the study, the label for this sample's time point signals: about 28 days (+/-7) after the second vaccine dose. The treatment or condition label on this specimen signifies: meningococcal conjugate vaccine given as trial control. Samples from vaccinated people were obtained from the UK trials COV001 and COV002, which included a single-blind randomized controlled phase 2/3 trial of AZD1222 (ChAdOx1 nCoV-19) in healthy adults. For TCRbeta chain sequencing, PBMC samples from trial participants were taken at day 0 and at day 28 after the second dose. With regard to this clone: This receptor's antigen is unknown. There are no base qualities to consult, and no much larger clone falls within one base.

Overall study results and their limits: Because no samples from the day 14 peak response were available, repertoires could be characterized only after the peak T cell response. After two AZD1222 doses, both the breadth and the depth of spike-specific TCRs were significantly higher than at day 0 and than in MenACWY recipients. Participants were mostly white British, with more females than males. The authors suggested clonal diversity may have been underestimated. The vaccine-associated CD4 TCRs covered the entire spike protein, and the dominant responses fell in regions 160-218 and 743-854. Only five or six AZD1222 recipients were SARS-CoV-2 seropositive at baseline, limiting conclusions about previously exposed vaccinees. In the small 56-69-year group, the increase in depth fell short of significance, most likely because of low power. Nearly half of unique spike-specific TCRs reportedly recognized epitopes outside regions mutated in the B.1.351 and B.1.1.7 variants.

The cysteine opens and the phenylalanine closes a CDR3 of 13 amino acids. The only DNA kept is the CDR3, 39 bases in frame from the first base. The germline V gene (reference sequence) yields SEHNR for CDR1 and FQNEAQ for CDR2. The V end loses 6 bases and the J end loses 3 bases, and a stretch of 11 bases separates them. The receptor was isolated from an adult who received the MenACWY meningococcal vaccine as a control. The chain was built from TRBV7-9 and TRBJ2-5; the D gene cannot be named for sure. Source: peripheral blood, taken 28 days after the second dose of the MenACWY control vaccine. The sequenced DNA is TGTGCCAGCAGTCGGGCCCCCGAAGAGACCCAGTACTTC. This codes for CASSRAPEETQYF.